This entry is about one T cell receptor beta chain. Its cognate antigen is unknown. PCR primers comprised 60 Vbeta and 13 Jbeta primers. Assay used: immunoSEQ multiplex PCR; TCRdb lists only in-frame clones, some missing. The table includes roughly 110,000 clones, around 77% detected once. This entry is derived from a study of cytomegalovirus exposure and HLA in healthy donors. General observations from the study: There was a cluster of highly shared sequence variants that was likely a sequencing artifact. TCR beta chains numbering approximately 150 were designated cytomegalovirus-associated. A missense variant in DCLRE1C was later tied to TCR beta V- and J-gene trimming.

Though nominally healthy at sampling, donors likely had unrecorded immune exposures. Per the germline V gene, CDR1 is SGHTA and CDR2 is FQGTGA. The CDR3 runs 16 residues. With 5 bases clipped from V and 3 bases from J, the junction kept 9 bases outside the gene matches. Sequencing used PBMCs. The V and J genes are TRBV7-3 and TRBJ2-1, with TRBD2 matching 8 bases. This clonotype was obtained from a man aged 35-49 years in good health and CMV-seropositive. The CDR3 spells CASSLSGGGYYNEQFF. In nucleotides, the CDR3 is TGTGCCAGCAGCCTAAGTGGCGGGGGGTACTACAATGAGCAGTTCTTC.